This T cell receptor (beta chain) is drawn from a study of cytomegalovirus exposure and HLA in healthy donors. Overall study: Ancestry clustering placed more than 65% of about 400 genotyped donors in the Caucasian-associated cluster. General study points: TCR beta sequences reportedly predicted most subjects' HLA-A and HLA-B alleles accurately.

This clone was seen a few times. Its antigen is currently unknown. The primer mix had 60 Vbeta and 13 Jbeta primers. Clones were sequenced by immunoSEQ multiplex PCR, and TCRdb holds only the in-frame ones, with some missing. The sample lists 98,000 or so clones, 9.5% to 13% occurring once. V was trimmed by 5 bases and J by 3 bases, leaving 14 bases between them. Looked up from germline, CDR1 is SGHRS and CDR2 is YFSETQ. The CDR3 has 15 residues. Donors counted as nominally healthy when sampled, yet unrecorded immune exposures were likely. Sequencing was done on a sample of PBMCs. The chain links TRBV5-1 to TRBJ2-2; D unresolved. This receptor was identified in a man in his forties in good health and CMV-seropositive. CDR3 residues: CASRLYTEDTGELFF. DNA of the CDR3: TGCGCCAGCAGGTTGTACACCGAAGACACCGGGGAGCTGTTTTTT.